A single sample is the source of the 13 T cell receptor beta chains below, sequenced in a study of blood T cell repertoires in COVID-19. Sequencing was performed with immunoSEQ multiplex PCR; in TCRdb, only in-frame clones are kept and a portion is missing. The sample shows tens of thousands of clones, more than 80% of them seen only once. Sample: peripheral blood. All receptors come from a woman in her 70s with acute or convalescent COVID-19.

This clone was seen just once. The CDR3 loop reads CASSPAFGTSGSQETQYF. The DNA of the CDR3 is TGTGCCAGCAGCCCCGCCTTTGGGACTAGCGGGAGCCAAGAGACCCAGTACTTC. This chain connects TRBV28 to TRBJ2-5, with 14 bases fitting TRBD2. Trimming took 6 bases from V and 1 from J; bases not matched to a gene: 10. Per the germline V gene, CDR1 is MDHEN and CDR2 is SYDVKM. This CDR3 has 18 residues.

A few counts support this clone. The chain is built from TRBV6-5 and TRBJ2-2; a possible D gene is TRBD1 (6 bases). Germline V lookup: CDR1 MNHEY, CDR2 SVGAGI. V gave up 6 bases and J gave up 4 bases, with 12 bases separating them. The CDR3 has 14 amino acids. CDR3 amino acids: CASRRDIITGELFF. Here the CDR3 DNA reads TGTGCCAGCAGGAGGGACATAATCACCGGGGAGCTGTTTTTT.

The chain has TRBV6-5 and TRBJ1-3; the match to TRBD1 covers 7 bases. The CDR3 is made up of 15 amino acids. After removal of 8 bases from V and 0 bases from J, the junction contained 7 bases not matched to a gene. In germline, CDR1 is MNHEY, CDR2 SVGAGI. The CDR3 coding sequence is TGTGCCAGCGGGAAAAGACAGGGCTCTGGAAACACCATATATTTT. Translating it yields CASGKRQGSGNTIYF.

This chain joins TRBV19 and TRBJ2-3; TRBD2 is a possible D gene (8 bases). Between the trimmed V and J ends, which lost 8 bases and 7 bases, there was a span of 25 bases. The CDR3 is 16 amino acids. Germline V CDR1 and CDR2: LNHDA, SQIVND (reference sequence). The CDR3 sequence: CASQNPGQRSGNTQYF. CDR3 coding DNA: TGTGCCAGTCAAAACCCGGGACAGCGTAGCGGGAATACGCAGTATTTT.

CDR3 DNA: TGCGCCAGCATAGGACAGGGGTCGTCCACCGGGGAGCTGTTTTTT. It is translated as CASIGQGSSTGELFF. The chain recombines TRBV5-1 with TRBJ2-2, with TRBD1 matching over 9 bases. V was pared by 6 bases and J by 4 bases, with 7 bases of the junction left unmatched. The CDR3 contains 15 residues. CDR1 is SGHRS, CDR2 YFSETQ, per germline.

This clone came up once. The chain has TRBV5-4 and TRBJ2-7; 16 bases map to TRBD2. Germline V gene sequence: CDR1 SGHNT, CDR2 YYREEE (reference sequence). The V and J ends lost 4 bases and 2 bases, in that order; junction bases with no gene match: 0. The CDR3 has 15 residues. In nucleotides, the CDR3 is TGTGCCAGCAGCGGGACTAGCGGGAGGGCCTACGAGCAGTACTTC. It is translated as CASSGTSGRAYEQYF.

The chain joins TRBV7-2 to TRBJ2-7, with a possible D match to TRBD2 (6 bases). V was cut by 3 bases and J by 7 bases, with 19 bases left in between. The CDR3 is 15 residues long. Per germline, CDR1 SGHTA and CDR2 FQGNSA. CDR3: CASSFSAGPAWEQYF. Written as DNA, the CDR3 is TGTGCCAGCAGCTTTTCTGCGGGGCCCGCCTGGGAGCAGTACTTC.

The V call is TRBV28, the J call TRBJ1-5, with D uncertain. The CDR3 consists of 12 residues. CDR1 is MDHEN, CDR2 SYDVKM, per germline. V dropped 3 bases and J dropped 12 bases, with 12 bases sitting between them. In DNA form, the CDR3 reads TGTGCCAGCAGTTTCTTGGGGAGTAGCCAGCATTTT. Its translation: CASSFLGSSQHF.

This CDR3 reads CASSYSRGARGYTF. Written as DNA, the CDR3 is TGTGCCAGCAGTTACTCGCGGGGGGCGCGTGGCTACACCTTC. This chain joins TRBV6-5 and TRBJ1-2, with a weak D call TRBD1 (6 bases). The CDR3 runs to 14 residues. Trimming took off 0 bases at V and 7 bases at J, with 12 bases between the two ends. Germline CDR1 MNHEY, CDR2 SVGAGI.

In DNA form, the CDR3 reads TGTGCCAGTAGTACCGCACTCTCTGGAAACACCATATATTTT. This translates into CASSTALSGNTIYF. This chain uses TRBV19 with TRBJ1-3; no firm D call. CDR3 size: 14 residues. V was shortened by 4 bases and J by 0 bases, with 7 bases between the two germline ends. Germline assignment: CDR1 LNHDA and CDR2 SQIVND (reference sequence).

The chain couples TRBV5-5 to TRBJ1-2; 8 bases align to TRBD1. J lost 3 bases, V lost 3 bases, and 10 bases had no gene match. Germline CDR1 reads SGHKS; CDR2 reads YYEKEE (reference sequence). The CDR3 consists of 16 residues. The chain's CDR3 is CASSSTRTGSYYGYTF. CDR3 nucleotide sequence: TGTGCCAGCAGCTCGACCCGGACAGGGAGCTACTATGGCTACACCTTC.

The J gene is TRBJ1-4, the V gene TRBV5-1; a weak D match, TRBD1 (5 bases). Trimming removed 1 base at V and 7 bases at J, with 20 bases between. CDR1 and CDR2 from the germline V gene are SGHRS and YFSETQ. The CDR3 spans 17 residues. Here the CDR3 reads CASSLTGQRGAAEKLFF. The CDR3 DNA sequence: TGCGCCAGCAGCTTGACTGGGCAACGTGGGGCTGCTGAAAAACTGTTTTTT. The variable domain in full, completed from reference TRBV5-1 and TRBJ1-4, reads KAGVTQTPRYLIKTRGQQVTLSCSPISGHRSVSWYQQTPGQGLQFLFEYFSETQRNKGNFPGRFSGRQFSNSRSEMNVSTLELGDSALYLCASSLTGQRGAAEKLFFGSGTQLSVL.

This sequence joins TRBV29-1 and TRBJ1-1; D is uncertain. The CDR3 has 14 residues. Trimming cost V 8 bases and J 2 bases, with 18 bases left between them. Germline V gene data show CDR1 as SQVTM and CDR2 as ANQGSEA. Written as DNA, the CDR3 is TGCAGCATAGCGAAGCGAACGGACAACACTGAAGCTTTCTTT. Protein product: CSIAKRTDNTEAFF.